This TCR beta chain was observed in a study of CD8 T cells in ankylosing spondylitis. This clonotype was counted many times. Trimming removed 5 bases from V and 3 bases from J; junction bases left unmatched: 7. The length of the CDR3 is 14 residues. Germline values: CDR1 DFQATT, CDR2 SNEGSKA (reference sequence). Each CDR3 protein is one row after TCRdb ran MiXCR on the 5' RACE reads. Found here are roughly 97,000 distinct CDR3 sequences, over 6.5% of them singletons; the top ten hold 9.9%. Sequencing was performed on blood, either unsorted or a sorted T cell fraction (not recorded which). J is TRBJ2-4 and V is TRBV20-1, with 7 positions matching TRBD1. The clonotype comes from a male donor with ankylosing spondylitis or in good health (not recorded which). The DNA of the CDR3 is TGCAGTGCTTCAGACAGGGACGGCAAAAACATTCAGTACTTC. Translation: CSASDRDGKNIQYF.